The sequence of this T cell receptor (beta chain) was determined in a study of CXCR3-negative and CXCR3-positive naive CD8 T cells. The CDR3 spans 17 residues. Via 5' RACE with UMI labels, TRB cDNA libraries were prepared. TCRdb reprocessed the 5' RACE reads, keeping one entry per CDR3 protein, no DNA. Its table records 84,000 or so distinct CDR3 sequences. The chain is built from TRBV21-1 and TRBJ2-3; TCRdb proposes TRBD1, but this gene call is untestable without DNA. TRBV21-1 is termed a pseudogene. Sequencing was performed on naive CXCR3- CD8+ T cells from blood. The subset was: CD45RO-CCR7+CD27+CD95- naive CD8+ T cells lacking CXCR3 (TNR3-). This TCR was recovered from a human donor in good health. Some clones in this sample may be carry-over from other donors' samples. CDR3 in amino acids: CASSPWGVSEGSDTQYF.